What follows is one T cell receptor beta chain and its context. These data are taken from a study of identical twins' blood T cells. Sample barcodes were added at both library ends during cDNA synthesis. TCRdb redid the calling of the 5' RACE reads with MiXCR, one entry per CDR3 protein. The sample lists fewer than 450,000 distinct CDR3 sequences, 25% to 35% occurring once. With 4 bases removed from V and 4 bases from J, the gap between germline ends came to 8 bases. The CDR3 consists of 13 residues. The germline gives CDR1 SNHLY, CDR2 FYNNEI. The source material was PBMCs. This TCR was recovered from a woman aged 18-55 years in good health. The genes are TRBV2 and TRBJ1-5; D unclear. The CDR3 reads CASSVADNQPQHF. CDR3 nucleotide sequence: TGTGCCAGCAGTGTTGCGGATAATCAGCCCCAGCATTTT.